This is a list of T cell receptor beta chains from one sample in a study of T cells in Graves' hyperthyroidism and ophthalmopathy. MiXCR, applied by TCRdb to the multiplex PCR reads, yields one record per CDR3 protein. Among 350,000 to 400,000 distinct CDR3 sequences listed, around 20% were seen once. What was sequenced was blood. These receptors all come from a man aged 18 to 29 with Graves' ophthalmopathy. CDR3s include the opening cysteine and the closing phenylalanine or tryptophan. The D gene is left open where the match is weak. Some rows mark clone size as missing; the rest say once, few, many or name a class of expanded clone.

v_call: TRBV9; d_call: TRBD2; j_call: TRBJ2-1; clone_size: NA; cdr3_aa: CASSRAGGSSYNEQFF; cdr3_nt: TGTGCCAGCAGCAGGGCCGGGGGGTCATCCTACAATGAGCAGTTCTTC
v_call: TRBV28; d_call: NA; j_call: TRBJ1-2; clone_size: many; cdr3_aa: CASSSYGYTF; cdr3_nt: TGTGCCAGCAGTTCCTATGGCTACACCTTC
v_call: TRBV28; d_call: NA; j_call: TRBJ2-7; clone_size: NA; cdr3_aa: CASTPDGTSRGGAYSYEQYF; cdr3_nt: TGTGCCAGCACCCCGGACGGGACTTCCCGGGGCGGGGCCTACTCCTACGAGCAGTACTTC
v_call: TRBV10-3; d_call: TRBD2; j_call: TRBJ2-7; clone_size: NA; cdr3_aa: CAIRVGLAGGTYEQYF; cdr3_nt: TGTGCCATCAGGGTTGGACTAGCGGGGGGGACCTACGAGCAGTACTTC
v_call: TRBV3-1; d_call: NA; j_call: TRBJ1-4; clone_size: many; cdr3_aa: CASSLQAAKLFF; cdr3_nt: TGTGCCAGCAGCCTCCAGGCCGCGAAACTGTTTTTT
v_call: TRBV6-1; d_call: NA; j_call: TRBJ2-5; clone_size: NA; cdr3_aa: CASRGRRETQYF; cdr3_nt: TGTGCCAGCCGGGGGCGCCGGGAGACCCAGTACTTC
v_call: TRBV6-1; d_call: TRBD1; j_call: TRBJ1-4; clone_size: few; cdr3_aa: CASRKDRGFATNEKLFF; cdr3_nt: TGTGCCAGCAGGAAAGACAGGGGCTTTGCAACTAATGAAAAACTGTTTTTT
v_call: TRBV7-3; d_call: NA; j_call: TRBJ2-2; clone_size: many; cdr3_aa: CASSLTRDGFNTGELFF; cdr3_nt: TGTGCCAGCAGCTTAACCCGGGACGGATTCAACACCGGGGAGCTGTTTTTT
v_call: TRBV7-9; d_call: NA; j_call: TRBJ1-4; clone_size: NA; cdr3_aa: CASSLGMYEKLFF; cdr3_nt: TGTGCCAGCAGCTTAGGGATGTACGAAAAACTGTTTTTT
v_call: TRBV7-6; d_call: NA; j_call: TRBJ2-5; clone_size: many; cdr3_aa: CASSLALLETQYF; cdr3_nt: TGTGCCAGCAGCTTAGCCCTACTAGAGACCCAGTACTTC
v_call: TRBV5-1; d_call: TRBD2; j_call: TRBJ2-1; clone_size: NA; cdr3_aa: CASRYGGAGYNEQFF; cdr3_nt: TGCGCCAGCAGATACGGGGGGGCCGGGTACAATGAGCAGTTCTTC
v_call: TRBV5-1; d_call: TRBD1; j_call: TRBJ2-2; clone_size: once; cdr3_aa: CASSPTPDRDTGELFF; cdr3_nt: TGCGCCAGCAGCCCCACCCCAGACAGGGACACCGGGGAGCTGTTTTTT
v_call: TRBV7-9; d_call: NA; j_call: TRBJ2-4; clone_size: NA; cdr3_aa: CASSPDVNIQYF; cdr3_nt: TGTGCCAGCAGCCCCGACGTAAACATTCAGTACTTC
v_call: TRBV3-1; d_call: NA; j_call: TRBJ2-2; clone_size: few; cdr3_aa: CASSQDGGGTNTGELFF; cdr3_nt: TGTGCCAGCAGCCAGGACGGCGGGGGCACGAACACCGGGGAGCTGTTTTTT
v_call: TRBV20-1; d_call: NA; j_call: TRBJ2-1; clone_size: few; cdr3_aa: CSAYSEPSAEQFF; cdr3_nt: TGCAGTGCTTATAGCGAGCCAAGCGCGGAGCAGTTCTTC
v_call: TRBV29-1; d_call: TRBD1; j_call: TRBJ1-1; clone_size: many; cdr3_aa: CSVNPTGGNTEAFF; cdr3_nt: TGCAGCGTCAACCCGACAGGGGGCAACACTGAAGCTTTCTTT